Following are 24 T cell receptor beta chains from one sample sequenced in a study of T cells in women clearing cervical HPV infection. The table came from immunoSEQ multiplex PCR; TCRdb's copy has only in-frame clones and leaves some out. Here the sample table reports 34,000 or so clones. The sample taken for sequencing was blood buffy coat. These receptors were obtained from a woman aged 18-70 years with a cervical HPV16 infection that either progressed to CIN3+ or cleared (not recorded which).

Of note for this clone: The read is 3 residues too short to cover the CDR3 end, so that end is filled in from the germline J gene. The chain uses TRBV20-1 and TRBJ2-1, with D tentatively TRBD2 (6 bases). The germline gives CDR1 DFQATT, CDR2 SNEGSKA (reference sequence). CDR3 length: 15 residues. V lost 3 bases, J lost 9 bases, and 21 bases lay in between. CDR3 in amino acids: CSARSPGTGIGEQFF. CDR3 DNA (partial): TGCAGTGCTAGGTCACCCGGGACTGGGATCGGTGAG.

Incomplete CDR3 DNA: TGCAGTGCTAGGGAGCCTAACTATGGT. Translating it yields CSAREPNYG. The full CDR3 sequence reads CSAREPNYGQYF. This sequence joins TRBV20-1 and TRBJ2-4; D gene unclear. The sequence runs out 3 residues before the end of the CDR3; the remainder is reconstructed from the germline J gene. Germline V gene sequence: CDR1 DFQATT, CDR2 SNEGSKA (reference sequence). The CDR3 runs to 12 residues.

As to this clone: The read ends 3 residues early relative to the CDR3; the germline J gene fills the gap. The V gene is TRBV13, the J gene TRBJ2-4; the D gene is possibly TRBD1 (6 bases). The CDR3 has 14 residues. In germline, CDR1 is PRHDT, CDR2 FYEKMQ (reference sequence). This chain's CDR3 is CASSLRAGVNGQYF. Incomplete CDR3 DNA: TGTGCCAGCAGCTTAAGAGCAGGGGTGAATGGT.

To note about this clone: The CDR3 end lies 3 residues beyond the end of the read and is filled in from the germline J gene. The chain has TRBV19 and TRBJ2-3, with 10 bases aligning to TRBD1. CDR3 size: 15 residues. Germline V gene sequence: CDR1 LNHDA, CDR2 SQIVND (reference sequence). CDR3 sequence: CASSIRTGGNQPQYF. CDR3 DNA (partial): TGTGCCAGTAGTATTCGGACAGGGGGTAATCAGCCG.

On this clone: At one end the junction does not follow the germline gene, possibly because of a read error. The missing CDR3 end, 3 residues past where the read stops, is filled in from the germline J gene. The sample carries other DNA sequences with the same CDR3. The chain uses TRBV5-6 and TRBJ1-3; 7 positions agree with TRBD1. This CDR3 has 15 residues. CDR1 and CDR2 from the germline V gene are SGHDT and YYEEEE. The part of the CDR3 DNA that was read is TGTGCCAGCAGCCGGGGACAGTTCTTCGGAAACACT. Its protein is CASSRGQFFGNT. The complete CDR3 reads CASSRGQFFGNTIYF.

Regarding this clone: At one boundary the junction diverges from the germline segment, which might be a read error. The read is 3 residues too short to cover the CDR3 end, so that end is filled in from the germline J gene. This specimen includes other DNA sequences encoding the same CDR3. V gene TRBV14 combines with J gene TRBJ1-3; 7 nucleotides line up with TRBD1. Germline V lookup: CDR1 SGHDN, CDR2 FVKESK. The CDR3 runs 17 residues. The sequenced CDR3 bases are TGTGCCAGCAGCCGTCGGGACAGACCAAACTCTGGAAACACG. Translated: CASSRRDRPNSGNT. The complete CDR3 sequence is CASSRRDRPNSGNTIYF.

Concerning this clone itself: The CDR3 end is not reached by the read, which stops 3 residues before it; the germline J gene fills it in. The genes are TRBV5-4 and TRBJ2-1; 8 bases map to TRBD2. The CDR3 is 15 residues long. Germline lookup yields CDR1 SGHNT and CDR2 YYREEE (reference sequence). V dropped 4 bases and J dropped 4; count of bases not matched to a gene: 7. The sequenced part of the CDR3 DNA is TGTGCCAGCAGCCCAAGCGGGGGAGAGTACAATGAG. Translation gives CASSPSGGEYNE. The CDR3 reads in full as CASSPSGGEYNEQFF.

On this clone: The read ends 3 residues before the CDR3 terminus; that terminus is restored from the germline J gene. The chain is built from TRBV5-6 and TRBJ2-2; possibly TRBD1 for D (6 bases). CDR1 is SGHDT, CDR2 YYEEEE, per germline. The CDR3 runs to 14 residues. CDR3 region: CASSVDSYNSPLFF. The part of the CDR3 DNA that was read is TGTGCCAGCAGCGTGGACAGCTATAATTCACCG.

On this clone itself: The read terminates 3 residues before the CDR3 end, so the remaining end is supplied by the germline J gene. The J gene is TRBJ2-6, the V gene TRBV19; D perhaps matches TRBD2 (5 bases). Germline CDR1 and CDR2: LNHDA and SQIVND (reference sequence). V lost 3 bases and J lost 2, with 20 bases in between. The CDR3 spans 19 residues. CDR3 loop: CASSIKPLAQVAGANVLTF. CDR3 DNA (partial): TGTGCCAGTAGTATTAAGCCCCTAGCCCAGGTAGCTGGGGCCAACGTC.

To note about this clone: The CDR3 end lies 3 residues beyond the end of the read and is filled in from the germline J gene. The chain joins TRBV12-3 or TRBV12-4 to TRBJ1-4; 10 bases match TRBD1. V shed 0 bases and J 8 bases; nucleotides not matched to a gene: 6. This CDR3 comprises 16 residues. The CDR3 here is CASSLALGTGVEKLFF. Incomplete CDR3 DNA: TGTGCCAGCAGTTTAGCGCTAGGGACAGGGGTCGAAAAA.

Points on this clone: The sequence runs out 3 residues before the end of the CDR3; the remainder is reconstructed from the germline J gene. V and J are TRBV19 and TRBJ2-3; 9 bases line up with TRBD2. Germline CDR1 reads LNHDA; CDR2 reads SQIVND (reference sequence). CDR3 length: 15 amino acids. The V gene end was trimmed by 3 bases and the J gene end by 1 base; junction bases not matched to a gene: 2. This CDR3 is CASSMGGGGTDTQYF. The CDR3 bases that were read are TGTGCCAGTAGTATGGGCGGGGGGGGCACAGATACG.

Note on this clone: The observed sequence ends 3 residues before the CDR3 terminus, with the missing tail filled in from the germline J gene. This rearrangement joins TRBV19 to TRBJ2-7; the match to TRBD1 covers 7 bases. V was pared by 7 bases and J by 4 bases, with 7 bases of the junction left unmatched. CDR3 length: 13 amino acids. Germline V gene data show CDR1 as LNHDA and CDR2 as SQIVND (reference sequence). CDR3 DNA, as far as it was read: TGTGCCAGTATGGGGGACAGCGGATACGAG. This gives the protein CASMGDSGYE. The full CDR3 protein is CASMGDSGYEQYF.

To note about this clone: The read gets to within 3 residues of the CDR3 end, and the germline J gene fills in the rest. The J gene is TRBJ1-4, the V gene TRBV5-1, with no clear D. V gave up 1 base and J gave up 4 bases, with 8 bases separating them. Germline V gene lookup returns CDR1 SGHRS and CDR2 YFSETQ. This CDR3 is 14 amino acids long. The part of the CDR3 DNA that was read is TGCGCCAGCAGCTTGCACAACAGTAATGAAAAA. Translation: CASSLHNSNEK. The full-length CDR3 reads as CASSLHNSNEKLFF.

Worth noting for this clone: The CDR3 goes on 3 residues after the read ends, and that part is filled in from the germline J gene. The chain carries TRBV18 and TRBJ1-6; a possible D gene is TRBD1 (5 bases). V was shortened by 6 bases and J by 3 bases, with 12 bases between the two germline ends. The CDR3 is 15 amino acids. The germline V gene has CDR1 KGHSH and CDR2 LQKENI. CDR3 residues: CASSETGGYNSPLHF. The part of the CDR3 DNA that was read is TGTGCCAGCTCTGAGACCGGGGGCTATAATTCACCC.

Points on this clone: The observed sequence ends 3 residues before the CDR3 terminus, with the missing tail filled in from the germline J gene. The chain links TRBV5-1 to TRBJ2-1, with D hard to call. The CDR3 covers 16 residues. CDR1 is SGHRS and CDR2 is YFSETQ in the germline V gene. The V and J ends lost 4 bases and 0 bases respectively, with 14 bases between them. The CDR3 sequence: CASSPRGGDSYNEQFF. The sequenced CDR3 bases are TGCGCCAGCAGCCCGAGAGGCGGTGACTCCTACAATGAG.

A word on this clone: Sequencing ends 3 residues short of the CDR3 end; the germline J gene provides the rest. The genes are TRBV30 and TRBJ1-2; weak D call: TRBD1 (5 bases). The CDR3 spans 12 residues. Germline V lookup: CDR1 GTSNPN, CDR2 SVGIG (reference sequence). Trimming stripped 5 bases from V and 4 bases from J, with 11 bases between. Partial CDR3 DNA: TGTGCCTGGCGGGGGACCAGCTATGGC. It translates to CAWRGTSYG. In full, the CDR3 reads CAWRGTSYGYTF.

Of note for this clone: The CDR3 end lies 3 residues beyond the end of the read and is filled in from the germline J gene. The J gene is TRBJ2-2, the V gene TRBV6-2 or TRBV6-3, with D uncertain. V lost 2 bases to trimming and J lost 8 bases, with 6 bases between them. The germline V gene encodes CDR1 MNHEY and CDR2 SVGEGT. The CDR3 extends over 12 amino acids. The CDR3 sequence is CASSYTRGELFF. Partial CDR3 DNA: TGTGCCAGCAGTTACACCCGGGGGGAG.

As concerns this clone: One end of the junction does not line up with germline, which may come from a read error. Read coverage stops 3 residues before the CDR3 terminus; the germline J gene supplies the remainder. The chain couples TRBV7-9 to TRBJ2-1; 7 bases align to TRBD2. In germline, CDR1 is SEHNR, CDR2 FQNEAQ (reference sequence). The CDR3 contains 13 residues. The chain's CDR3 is CVSSPGLGNEQFF. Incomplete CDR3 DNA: TGTGTCAGCAGCCCCGGACTAGGGAATGAG.

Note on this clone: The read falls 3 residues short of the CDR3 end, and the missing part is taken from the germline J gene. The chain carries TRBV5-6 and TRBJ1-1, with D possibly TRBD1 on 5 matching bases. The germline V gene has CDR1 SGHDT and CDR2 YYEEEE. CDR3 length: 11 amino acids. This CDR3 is CASSYRQEAFF. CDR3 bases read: TGTGCCAGCAGCTACCGACAGGAA.

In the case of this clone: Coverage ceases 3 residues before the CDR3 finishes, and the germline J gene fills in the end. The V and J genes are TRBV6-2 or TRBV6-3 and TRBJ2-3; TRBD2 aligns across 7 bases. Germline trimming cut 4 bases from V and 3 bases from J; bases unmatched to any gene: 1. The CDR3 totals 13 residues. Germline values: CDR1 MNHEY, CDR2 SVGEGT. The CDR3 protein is CASSSGGTDTQYF. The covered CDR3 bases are TGTGCCAGCAGTTCCGGGGGGACAGATACG.

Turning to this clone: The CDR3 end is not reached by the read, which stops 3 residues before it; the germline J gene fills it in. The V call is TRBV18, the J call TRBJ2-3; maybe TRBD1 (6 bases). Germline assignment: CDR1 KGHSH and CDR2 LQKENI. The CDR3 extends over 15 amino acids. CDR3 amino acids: CASSPEGEHQEAQYF. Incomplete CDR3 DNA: TGTGCCAGCTCCCCTGAGGGGGAACACCAAGAGGCG.

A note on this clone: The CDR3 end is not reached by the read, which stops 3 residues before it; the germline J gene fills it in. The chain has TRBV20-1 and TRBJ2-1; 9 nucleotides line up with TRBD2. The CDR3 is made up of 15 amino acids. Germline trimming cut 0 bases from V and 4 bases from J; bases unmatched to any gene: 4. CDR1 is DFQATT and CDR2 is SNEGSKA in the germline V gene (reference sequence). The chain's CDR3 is CSARELLAGYNEQFF. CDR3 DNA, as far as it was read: TGCAGTGCTAGAGAGTTACTAGCGGGTTACAATGAG.

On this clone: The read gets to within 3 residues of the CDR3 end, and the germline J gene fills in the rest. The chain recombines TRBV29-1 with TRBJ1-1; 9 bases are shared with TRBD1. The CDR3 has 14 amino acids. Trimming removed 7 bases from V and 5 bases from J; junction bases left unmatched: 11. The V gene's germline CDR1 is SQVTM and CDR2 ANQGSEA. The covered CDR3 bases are TGCAGCGCCTGGACAGGGGCCCCGTGGACTGAA. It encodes CSAWTGAPWTE. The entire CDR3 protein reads CSAWTGAPWTEAFF.

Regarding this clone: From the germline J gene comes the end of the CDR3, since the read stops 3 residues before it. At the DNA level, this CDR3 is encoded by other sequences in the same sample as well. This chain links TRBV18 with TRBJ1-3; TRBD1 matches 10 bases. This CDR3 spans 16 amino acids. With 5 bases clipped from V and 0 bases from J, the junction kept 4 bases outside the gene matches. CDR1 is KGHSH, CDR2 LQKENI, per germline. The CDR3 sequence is CASSYGTGASGNTIYF. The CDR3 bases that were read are TGTGCCAGCTCATATGGGACAGGGGCCTCTGGAAACACC.